This T cell receptor beta chain was captured by sequencing in a study of immune characterization of retroperitoneal liposarcoma. TCRdb re-called the PCR reads through MiXCR, storing one row per CDR3 protein. In the table there are approximately 11,000 distinct CDR3 sequences, over 20% of which are singletons. The germline V gene has CDR1 MGHDK and CDR2 SYGVNS. Deletions cut 6 bases from V and 4 bases from J, with 15 bases between. This CDR3 spans 14 amino acids. This clonotype originated in a female donor with retroperitoneal liposarcoma. The chain is built from TRBV25-1 and TRBJ2-5; D might be TRBD1 (6 bases). Specimen: blood. The DNA of the CDR3 is TGTGCCAGCAGCAGGGGTTTCCCTCTAGAGACCCAGTACTTC. Its translation is CASSRGFPLETQYF.